This T cell receptor (beta chain) was captured by sequencing in a study of blood T cell repertoires in COVID-19 (dated by TCRdb to between 2020 and 2021). In terms of the full investigation: Samples from collaborators originated in the United States, Italy and Spain and spanned both the acute and convalescent phases of COVID-19. Sample metadata almost always included a de-identified subject ID, COVID-19 status, age in years and sex. HLA class I and class II types, where available, came from metadata supplied by the sample provider rather than from assay-based typing. Subjects who had been exposed to COVID-19, were actively infected with it, or had recovered from it provided the deeply sampled blood TCRbeta repertoires that made up the dataset. The samples were drawn from two sources: the first 160 participants of the ongoing ImmuneRACE study, and fewer than 1,500 subjects contributed by 6 global collaborators. The material from the prospective study consisted of cDNA or gDNA derived from T cells, B-cell-depleted T cells, or PBMCs. A freely available public database, intended as a resource for researchers studying the immune response to SARS-CoV-2, is where the repertoires were released.

In regard to this clone: Which antigen it targets is not known. Base qualities are not recorded, but no much larger clone differs from it by a single base.

The V end gives up 2 bases and the J end 4 bases, leaving 4 bases in the junction not matched to a gene. Taken from the germline V gene, the CDR1 and CDR2 loops are MDHEN and SYDVKM. The CDR3 spans 14 residues, from the cysteine through the phenylalanine. The retained sequence is limited to the CDR3, 42 bases, with the frame set at the first base. TCRbeta CDR3 regions were amplified from genomic DNA using the immunoSEQ Assay, a bias-controlled multiplex PCR. The authors' pipeline ran thus. The number of nucleated cells in each sample was estimated from the amplification of reference gene primers within the assay. To quantify the absolute abundance of each unique TCRbeta CDR3 rearrangement, sequence reads were collapsed and filtered. For each sample, productive Simpson clonality was calculated as the square root of Simpson's diversity index over productive rearrangements. In TCRdb, the immuneACCESS table is reduced to in-frame sequences with V and J assigned. These tables do not hold every clone; where another copy was compared, an unresolved V gene accounts for under half, and the others remain unexplained. The V and J calls and clone size are taken from that table; D and trimming were inferred from the DNA. This sample holds around 160,000 clones; 70% to 90% were observed only once. The ten top clones hold 10% to 15% of the sample.

The full study reports these points: The quantity of clinical and demographic metadata differed by source and by participant and was supplied without curation.

The collaborating institutions used their own protocols to collect whole blood in K2EDTA tubes. For TCRbeta analysis, collaborator samples were shipped as frozen whole blood, as isolated PBMCs, or as DNA extracted from either sample type. The sample comprised peripheral blood. This chain is built from TRBV28 and TRBJ2-5, and TRBD1 matches 7 of the central bases. The TCR was taken from a man aged 60 to 69 with active or convalescent COVID-19. The bases are TGTGCCAGCAGTTTAACCGGGACAGCAGAGACCCAGTACTTC. Its product reads: CASSLTGTAETQYF.